This T cell receptor beta chain was sequenced during a study of CD8+CD57+ T cells in acquired aplastic anemia. As for the study in general: CD4+ and CD8+ cells, once sorted, gave DNA averaging 3.2 ug.

V dropped 11 bases and J dropped 3 bases, with 20 bases sitting between them. The germline V gene encodes CDR1 SNHLY and CDR2 FYNNEI. This CDR3 is built from 14 residues. Points from the study as a whole: Patients had under 30 CD8+ CDR3 sequences in common with controls (the shared set).

TCR beta VDJ and CDR3 profiling used genomic DNA as template. TCRdb fed the reads into MiXCR, producing one record per CDR3 protein. Of around 250,000 distinct CDR3 sequences in the sample, 50% to 70% were seen once. Of note for this clonotype: Antigen: not known.

The chain links TRBV2 to TRBJ2-7; TRBD1 might be the D (6 bases). Sequencing was carried out using sorted CD4+, CD8+, or CD8+CD57+ T cells (not recorded which) from PBMCs. This TCR derives from a human donor with severe aplastic anemia or a healthy control (not recorded which). The CDR3 is CAGAKQGTGYEQYF. CDR3 sequence (DNA): TGTGCCGGGGCCAAACAGGGAACTGGCTACGAGCAGTACTTC.